The rows below give T cell receptor beta chains drawn from one sample of a study of blood T cell repertoires in COVID-19. TCRdb's copy holds only in-frame clones and misses some; the assay was immunoSEQ multiplex PCR. The sample includes roughly 280,000 clones, around 93% of them seen just once. The sample was PBMCs or T cells enriched from blood (not recorded which). These receptors were obtained from a middle-aged man who had been exposed to COVID-19. CDR3s include the opening cysteine and the closing phenylalanine or tryptophan. A D gene is named only where the DNA matches it firmly. Rows may omit the clone size; those that give it use once, few, many or a size class.

TRBJ2-7 | - | - | TRBV7-9 | CASSPPDRLSYEQYF | TGTGCCAGCAGCCCGCCCGACAGGCTCTCCTACGAGCAGTACTTC
TRBJ1-1 | - | - | TRBV3-1/TRBV3-2 | CASSLFVADTEAFF | TGTGCCAGCAGCCTCTTTGTTGCGGACACTGAAGCTTTCTTT
TRBJ1-5 | - | - | TRBV5-6 | CASSLRQGFNQPQHF | TGTGCCAGCAGCTTGCGGCAGGGATTCAATCAGCCCCAGCATTTT
TRBJ1-1 | TRBD1 | - | TRBV14 | CASRKTGNLNTEAFF | TGTGCCAGCAGAAAGACAGGGAACCTGAACACTGAAGCTTTCTTT
TRBJ2-5 | - | - | TRBV3-1/TRBV3-2 | CASSQERGGPERPAETQYF | TGTGCCAGCAGCCAAGAAAGGGGGGGGCCCGAGAGGCCGGCAGAGACCCAGTACTTC
TRBJ1-5 | TRBD1 | - | TRBV18 | CASSPNRGLSNQPQHF | TGTGCCAGCTCACCCAACAGGGGTTTAAGCAATCAGCCCCAGCATTTT
TRBJ1-1 | - | - | TRBV18 | CASSPGAQNTEAFF | TGTGCCAGCTCACCCGGTGCTCAGAACACTGAAGCTTTCTTT
TRBJ2-7 | TRBD1 | - | TRBV2 | CASSQGQGLEQYF | TGTGCCAGCAGTCAGGGACAGGGCCTCGAGCAGTACTTC
TRBJ2-5 | - | - | TRBV9 | CASSVGLRQPSQETQYF | TGTGCCAGCAGCGTAGGGCTGAGACAGCCAAGCCAAGAGACCCAGTACTTC
TRBJ2-5 | TRBD2 | - | TRBV5-1 | CASSPHSPSLAGAGETQYF | TGCGCCAGCAGCCCACACTCGCCCTCTCTAGCGGGAGCGGGTGAGACCCAGTACTTC
TRBJ2-3 | TRBD2 | - | TRBV7-9 | CASLSGLAVTDTQYF | TGTGCCAGCCTTTCGGGACTAGCGGTCACAGATACGCAGTATTTT
TRBJ2-7 | - | - | TRBV19 | CASSRAGYEQYF | TGTGCCAGTAGCAGGGCCGGCTACGAGCAGTACTTC
TRBJ2-5 | TRBD2 | - | TRBV9 | CASSSSGTSGETQYF | TGTGCCAGCAGCAGCTCCGGGACTAGCGGAGAGACCCAGTACTTC
TRBJ2-5 | TRBD1 | once | TRBV2 | CASLTLGQGLQETQYF | TGTGCCAGCCTCACCCTCGGACAGGGCCTCCAAGAGACCCAGTACTTC
TRBJ2-3 | - | - | TRBV30 | CAWSALWGERGTDTQYF | TGTGCCTGGAGTGCCCTTTGGGGGGAGCGGGGCACAGATACGCAGTATTTT
TRBJ2-5 | TRBD2 | - | TRBV9 | CASRPRGGRAGRGETQYF | TGTGCCAGCAGGCCAAGGGGCGGGAGGGCCGGTCGCGGTGAGACCCAGTACTTC
TRBJ2-1 | - | - | TRBV19 | CASKTRVGIEGNEQFF | TGTGCCAGTAAGACGAGGGTGGGGATTGAAGGGAATGAGCAGTTCTTC
TRBJ1-2 | - | - | TRBV11-3 | CASSASGPHSGYTF | TGTGCCAGCAGCGCTAGCGGGCCCCATTCTGGCTACACCTTC
TRBJ2-1 | TRBD2 | - | TRBV13 | CASSLLLAGGNEQFF | TGTGCCAGCAGCTTACTCCTAGCGGGAGGCAATGAGCAGTTCTTC
TRBJ2-1 | TRBD2 | - | TRBV6-5 | CASSYSGLAAYNEQFF | TGTGCCAGCAGTTACTCCGGGCTAGCGGCTTACAATGAGCAGTTCTTC
TRBJ2-7 | TRBD2 | - | TRBV5-1 | CASSLGGGSSYEQYF | TGCGCCAGCAGCTTGGGAGGCGGGAGTTCCTACGAGCAGTACTTC
TRBJ1-2 | TRBD1 | - | TRBV5-6 | CASRSNRGRSGYTF | TGTGCCAGCAGATCAAACAGGGGGCGATCTGGCTACACCTTC
TRBJ1-1 | TRBD1 | - | TRBV11-3 | CASGGQGAFLTEAFF | TGTGCCAGCGGGGGACAGGGGGCTTTCCTGACTGAAGCTTTCTTT
TRBJ2-3 | TRBD2 | once | TRBV28 | CASSPGGYTDTQYF | TGTGCCAGCAGTCCGGGGGGGTACACAGATACGCAGTATTTT
TRBJ1-1 | TRBD1 | - | TRBV10-3 | CAISDLGQGRNTEAFF | TGTGCCATCAGTGATCTAGGACAGGGGAGGAACACTGAAGCTTTCTTT
TRBJ1-2 | - | - | TRBV5-4 | CASSITHRENYGYTF | TGTGCCAGCAGCATCACCCACAGGGAAAACTATGGCTACACCTTC
TRBJ2-7 | TRBD1 | - | TRBV5-1 | CASSLRQGTGAEQYF | TGCGCCAGCAGCTTGAGACAGGGGACAGGGGCCGAGCAGTACTTC
TRBJ1-2 | TRBD1 | once | TRBV5-1 | CASSRRDRANYGYTF | TGCGCCAGCAGCAGGCGGGACAGAGCTAACTATGGCTACACCTTC
TRBJ2-7 | TRBD2 | - | TRBV6-5 | CASTLAGTYEQYF | TGTGCCAGCACCCTAGCGGGAACGTACGAGCAGTACTTC
TRBJ2-7 | - | - | TRBV12-2 | CASRLAIPGGGLPSYEQYF | TGTGCAAGTCGCTTAGCCATCCCCGGGGGTGGGCTCCCATCTTACGAGCAGTACTTC
TRBJ1-3 | - | - | TRBV5-4 | CASSLNGGSSSGNTIYF | TGTGCCAGCAGCCTGAATGGTGGCTCCTCATCTGGAAACACCATATATTTT
TRBJ2-7 | TRBD2 | once | TRBV2 | CASRAIAGILF | TGTGCCAGCAGGGCAATAGCGGGAATCCTCTTC
TRBJ1-5 | TRBD1 | - | TRBV9 | CASSVEGGEQPQHF | TGTGCCAGCAGCGTAGAAGGGGGCGAGCAGCCCCAGCATTTT
TRBJ1-1 | - | - | TRBV9 | CASSAQGSLAFAFF | TGTGCCAGCAGCGCTCAGGGGTCATTGGCCTTCGCTTTCTTT
TRBJ1-5 | TRBD1 | - | TRBV27 | CASSLSGTGYSNQPQHF | TGTGCCAGCAGTTTATCGGGGACAGGTTATAGCAATCAGCCCCAGCATTTT
TRBJ2-3 | TRBD2 | - | TRBV6-5 | CASSYLPSGPDTQYF | TGTGCCAGCAGTTACCTTCCTAGCGGTCCGGATACGCAGTATTTT
TRBJ2-2 | - | once | TRBV21-1 | CASSKGGGRQVSRCELFF | TGTGCCAGCAGCAAAGGCGGGGGGCGGCAGGTTAGTAGGTGTGAGCTGTTTTTT
TRBJ2-7 | - | - | TRBV5-6 | CASSSDITYEQYF | TGTGCCAGCAGCTCGGACATTACCTACGAGCAGTACTTC
TRBJ2-2 | - | - | TRBV2 | CASSSRLDPYTGELFF | TGTGCCAGCAGTTCTCGACTAGACCCCTACACCGGGGAGCTGTTTTTT
TRBJ1-5 | - | - | TRBV28 | CASSPGDQPQHF | TGTGCCAGCAGCCCCGGGGATCAGCCCCAGCATTTT
TRBJ2-1 | TRBD2 | - | TRBV29-1 | CSVDWLAEYNEQFF | TGCAGCGTTGATTGGCTAGCGGAATACAATGAGCAGTTCTTC
TRBJ1-1 | - | - | TRBV11-3 | CASSLEGGTEAFF | TGTGCCAGCAGCTTAGAAGGAGGGACTGAAGCTTTCTTT
TRBJ2-6 | - | - | TRBV28 | CASSAPSSGANVLTF | TGTGCCAGCAGTGCTCCCAGCTCTGGGGCCAACGTCCTGACTTTC
TRBJ2-3 | TRBD2 | - | TRBV6-6 | CASRRLAGGHTDTQYF | TGTGCCAGCAGAAGACTAGCGGGAGGGCACACAGATACGCAGTATTTT
TRBJ2-6 | TRBD1 | - | TRBV24-1 | CATAGQGVSGANVLTF | TGTGCCACCGCGGGACAGGGGGTGTCTGGGGCCAACGTCCTGACTTTC
TRBJ1-6 | TRBD1 | - | TRBV5-5 | CASRTYMGQGNSPLHF | TGTGCCAGCAGGACTTATATGGGACAGGGGAATTCACCCCTCCACTTT
TRBJ2-3 | - | - | TRBV12-3/TRBV12-4 | CASSIRSGDTQYF | TGTGCCAGCAGTATTCGTTCGGGAGATACGCAGTATTTT
TRBJ2-5 | - | - | TRBV13 | CASSLAYRVAETQYF | TGTGCCAGCAGCTTGGCCTACAGGGTTGCGGAGACCCAGTACTTC
TRBJ2-1 | - | - | TRBV4-1 | CASSQDQRLRFF | TGCGCCAGCAGCCAAGATCAAAGACTCCGGTTCTTC